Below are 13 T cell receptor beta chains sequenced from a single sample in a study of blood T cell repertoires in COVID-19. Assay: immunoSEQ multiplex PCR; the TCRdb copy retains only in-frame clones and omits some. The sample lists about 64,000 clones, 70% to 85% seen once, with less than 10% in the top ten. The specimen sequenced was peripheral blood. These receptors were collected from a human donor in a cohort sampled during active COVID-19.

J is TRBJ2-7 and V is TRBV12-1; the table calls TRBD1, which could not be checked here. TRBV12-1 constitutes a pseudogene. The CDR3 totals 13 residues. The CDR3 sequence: CASSLQGSNEQYF. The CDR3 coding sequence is TGTGCCAGCAGCTTACAGGGTTCCAACGAGCAGTACTTC.

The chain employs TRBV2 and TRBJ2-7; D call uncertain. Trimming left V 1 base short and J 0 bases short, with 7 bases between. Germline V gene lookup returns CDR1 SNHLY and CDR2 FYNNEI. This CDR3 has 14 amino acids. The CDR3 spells CASSEGGISYEQYF. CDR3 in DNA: TGTGCCAGCAGTGAAGGAGGAATCTCCTACGAGCAGTACTTC.

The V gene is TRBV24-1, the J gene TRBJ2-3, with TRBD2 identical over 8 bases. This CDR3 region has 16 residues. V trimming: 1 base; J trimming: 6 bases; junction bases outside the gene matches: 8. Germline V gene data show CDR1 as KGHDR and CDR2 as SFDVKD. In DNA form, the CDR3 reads TGTGCCACCAGTGATTTAACCAGCGGGAGCCTGGATACGCAGTATTTT. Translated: CATSDLTSGSLDTQYF.

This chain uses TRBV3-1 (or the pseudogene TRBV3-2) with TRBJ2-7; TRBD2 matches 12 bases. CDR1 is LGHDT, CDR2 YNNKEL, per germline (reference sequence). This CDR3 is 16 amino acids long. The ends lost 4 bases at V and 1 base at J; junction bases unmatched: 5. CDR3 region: CASSLGTSGWSYEQYF. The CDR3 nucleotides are TGTGCCAGCAGCCTCGGGACTAGCGGGTGGTCCTACGAGCAGTACTTC.

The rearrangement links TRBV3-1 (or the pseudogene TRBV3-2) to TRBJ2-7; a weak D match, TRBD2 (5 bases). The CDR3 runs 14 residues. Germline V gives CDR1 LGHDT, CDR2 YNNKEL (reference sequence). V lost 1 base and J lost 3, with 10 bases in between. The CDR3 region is CASSQAHGGYEQYF. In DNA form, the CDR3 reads TGTGCCAGCAGCCAAGCGCATGGAGGCTACGAGCAGTACTTC.

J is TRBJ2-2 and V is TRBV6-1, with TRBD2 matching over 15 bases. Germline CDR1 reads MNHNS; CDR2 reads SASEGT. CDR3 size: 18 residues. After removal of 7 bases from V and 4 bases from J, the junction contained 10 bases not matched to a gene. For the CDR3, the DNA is TGTGCCAGCATTGATCGGACTAGCGGGAGGGCCAGCACCGGGGAGCTGTTTTTT. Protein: CASIDRTSGRASTGELFF.

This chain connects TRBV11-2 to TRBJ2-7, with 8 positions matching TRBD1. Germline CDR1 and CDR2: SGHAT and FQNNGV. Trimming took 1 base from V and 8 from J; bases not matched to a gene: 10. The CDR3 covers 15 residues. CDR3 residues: CASSLGETGVGQQYF. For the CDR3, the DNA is TGTGCCAGCAGCTTAGGCGAGACAGGGGTGGGTCAGCAGTACTTC.

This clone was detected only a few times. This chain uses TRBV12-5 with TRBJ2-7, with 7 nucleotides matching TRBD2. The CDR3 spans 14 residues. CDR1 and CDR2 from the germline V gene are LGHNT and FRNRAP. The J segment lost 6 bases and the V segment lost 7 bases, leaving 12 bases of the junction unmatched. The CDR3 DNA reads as TGTGCTAGTGTCGCATGGGGGAGGGCGTGCGAGCAGTACTTC. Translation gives CASVAWGRACEQYF.

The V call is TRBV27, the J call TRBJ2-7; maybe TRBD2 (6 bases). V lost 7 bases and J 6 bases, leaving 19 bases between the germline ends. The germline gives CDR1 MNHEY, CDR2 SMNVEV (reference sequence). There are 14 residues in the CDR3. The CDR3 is CASTFLAGGAEQYF. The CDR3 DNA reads TGTGCCAGCACCTTCCTTGCCGGAGGGGCCGAGCAGTACTTC.

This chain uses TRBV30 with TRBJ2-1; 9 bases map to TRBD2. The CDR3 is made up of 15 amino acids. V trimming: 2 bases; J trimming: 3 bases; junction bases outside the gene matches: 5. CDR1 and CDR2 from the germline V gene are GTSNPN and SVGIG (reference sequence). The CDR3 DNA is TGTGCCTGGAGTCCCCGGACTAGCGTCTACAATGAGCAGTTCTTC. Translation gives CAWSPRTSVYNEQFF.

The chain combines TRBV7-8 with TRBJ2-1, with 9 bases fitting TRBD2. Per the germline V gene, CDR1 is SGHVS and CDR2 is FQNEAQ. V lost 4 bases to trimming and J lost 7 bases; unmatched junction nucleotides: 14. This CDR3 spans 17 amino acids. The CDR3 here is CASSSTLGGLAGNEQFF. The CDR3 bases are TGTGCCAGCAGCTCCACCTTAGGGGGACTAGCTGGTAATGAGCAGTTCTTC.

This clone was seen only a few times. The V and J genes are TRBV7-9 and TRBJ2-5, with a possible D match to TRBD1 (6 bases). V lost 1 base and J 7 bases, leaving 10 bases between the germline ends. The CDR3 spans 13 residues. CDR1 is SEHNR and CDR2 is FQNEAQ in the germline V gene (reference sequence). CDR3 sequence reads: CASSLDRDGTQYF. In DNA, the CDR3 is TGTGCCAGCAGCTTAGACAGGGATGGGACCCAGTACTTC.

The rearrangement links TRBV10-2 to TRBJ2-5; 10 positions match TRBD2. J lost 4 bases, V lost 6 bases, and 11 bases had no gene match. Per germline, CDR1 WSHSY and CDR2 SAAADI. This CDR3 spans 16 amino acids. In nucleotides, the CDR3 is TGCGCCAGCAGCGTCTTTCTAGCGGGGGCGGGAGAGACCCAGTACTTC. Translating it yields CASSVFLAGAGETQYF.